The T cell receptor (beta chain) under discussion was sequenced for a study of graft-versus-host responses after intestinal transplantation. Study-wide background: Multivisceral, liver-intestinal, or isolated intestinal grafts were transplanted into recipients. Induction using anti-thymocyte globulin, followed by tacrolimus and steroids for about 3 years, was given to all recipients.

In germline, CDR1 is SGHRS, CDR2 YFSETQ. Trimming took 4 bases from V and 4 from J; bases not matched to a gene: 3. CDR3 size: 14 residues. A word on this clone: Its antigen is still unknown.

Whole-study findings and limits: Within the allografts of patients who had graft-donor T cell macrochimerism, graft-versus-host to host-versus-graft clonal ratios were high.

TCRdb keeps only in-frame clones here, not all; method: immunoSEQ multiplex PCR. The sample has tens of thousands of clones, around 91% seen once; the top ten hold roughly 0.1%. The TCR was taken from a human donor who received an intestinal transplant. The chain joins TRBV5-1 to TRBJ2-5, with TRBD1 identical over 11 bases. Sequencing used unstimulated CD4+ T cells sorted from spleen or lymph node cells, obtained before intestinal transplant. The DNA of the CDR3 is TGCGCCAGCAGCGTCGGGACAGGGGGAGAGACCCAGTACTTC. The encoded protein is CASSVGTGGETQYF.